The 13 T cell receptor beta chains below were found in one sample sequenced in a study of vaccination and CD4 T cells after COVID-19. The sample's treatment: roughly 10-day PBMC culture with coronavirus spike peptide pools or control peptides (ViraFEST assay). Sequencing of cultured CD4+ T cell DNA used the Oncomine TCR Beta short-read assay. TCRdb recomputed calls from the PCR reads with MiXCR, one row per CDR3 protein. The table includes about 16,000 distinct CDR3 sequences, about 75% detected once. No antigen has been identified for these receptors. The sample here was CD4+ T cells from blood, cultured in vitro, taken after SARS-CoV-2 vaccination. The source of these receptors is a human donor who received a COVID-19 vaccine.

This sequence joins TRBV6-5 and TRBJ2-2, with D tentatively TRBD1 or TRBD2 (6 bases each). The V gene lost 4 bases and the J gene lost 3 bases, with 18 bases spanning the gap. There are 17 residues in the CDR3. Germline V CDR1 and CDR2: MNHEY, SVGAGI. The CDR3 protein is CASSSFYGGTDTGELFF. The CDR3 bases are TGTGCCAGCAGTTCCTTCTACGGGGGCACGGACACCGGGGAGCTGTTTTTT.

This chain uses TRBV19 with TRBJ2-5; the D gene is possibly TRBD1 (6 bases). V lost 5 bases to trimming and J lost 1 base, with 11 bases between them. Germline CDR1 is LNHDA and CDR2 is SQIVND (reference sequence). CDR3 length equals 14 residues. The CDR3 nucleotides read TGTGCCAGTAGTTTCGGGACAACCCAAGAGACCCAGTACTTC. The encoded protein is CASSFGTTQETQYF.

CDR3 bases: TGTGCCTGTGGGACAGGGTATGGCTACACCTTC. It yields the protein CACGTGYGYTF. V is TRBV30 and J is TRBJ1-2; 9 bases map to TRBD1. With V trimmed by 6 bases and J by 5 bases, 1 base remained unmatched. The germline gives CDR1 GTSNPN, CDR2 SVGIG (reference sequence). The CDR3 is made up of 11 amino acids.

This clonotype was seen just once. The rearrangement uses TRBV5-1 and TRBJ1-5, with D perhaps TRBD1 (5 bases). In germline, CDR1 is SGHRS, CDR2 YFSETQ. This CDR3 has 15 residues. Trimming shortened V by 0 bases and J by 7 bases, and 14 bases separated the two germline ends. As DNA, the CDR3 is TGCGCCAGCAGCTTGGACGGGGGAGTGCAGCAGCCCCAGCATTTT. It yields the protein CASSLDGGVQQPQHF.

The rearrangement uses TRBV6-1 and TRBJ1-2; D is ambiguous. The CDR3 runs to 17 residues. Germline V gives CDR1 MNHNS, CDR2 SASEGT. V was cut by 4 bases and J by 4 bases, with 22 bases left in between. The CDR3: CASSVSKGSAPIYGYTF. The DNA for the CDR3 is TGTGCCAGCAGTGTCTCAAAGGGTTCGGCTCCTATCTATGGCTACACCTTC.

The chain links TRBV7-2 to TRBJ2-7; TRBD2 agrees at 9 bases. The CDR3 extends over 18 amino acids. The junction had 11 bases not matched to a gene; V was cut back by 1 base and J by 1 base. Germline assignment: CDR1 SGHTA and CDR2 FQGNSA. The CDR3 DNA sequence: TGTGCCAGCAGCTTAGAAGTGACTAGCGGCTCCTTTTCCTACGAGCAGTACTTC. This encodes CASSLEVTSGSFSYEQYF.

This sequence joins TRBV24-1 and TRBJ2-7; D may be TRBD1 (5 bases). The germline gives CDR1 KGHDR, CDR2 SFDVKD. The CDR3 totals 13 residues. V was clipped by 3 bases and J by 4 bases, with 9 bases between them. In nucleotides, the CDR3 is TGTGCCACCAGTGATACGACAGTTTACGAGCAGTACTTC. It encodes CATSDTTVYEQYF.

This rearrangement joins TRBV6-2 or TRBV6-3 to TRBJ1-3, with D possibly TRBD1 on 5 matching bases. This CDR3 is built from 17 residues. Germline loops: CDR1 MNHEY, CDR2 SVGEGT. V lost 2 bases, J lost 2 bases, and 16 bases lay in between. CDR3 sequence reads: CASSYPGTLRPGNTIYF. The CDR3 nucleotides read TGTGCCAGCAGTTACCCTGGGACGCTCAGACCTGGAAACACCATATATTTT.

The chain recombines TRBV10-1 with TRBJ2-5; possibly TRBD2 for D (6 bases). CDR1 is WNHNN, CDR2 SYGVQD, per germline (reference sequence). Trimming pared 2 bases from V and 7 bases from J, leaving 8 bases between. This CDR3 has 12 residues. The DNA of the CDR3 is TGCGCCAGCAGTGAGATTAGCGGGACCCAGTACTTC. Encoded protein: CASSEISGTQYF.

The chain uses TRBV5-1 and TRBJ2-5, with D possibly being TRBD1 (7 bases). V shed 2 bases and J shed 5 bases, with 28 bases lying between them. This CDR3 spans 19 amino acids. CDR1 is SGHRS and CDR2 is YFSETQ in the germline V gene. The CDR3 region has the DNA TGCGCCAGCAGCTTTCCCTTCGAGGGGGGTAACCTCAGGGGGGAGACCCAGTACTTC. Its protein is CASSFPFEGGNLRGETQYF.

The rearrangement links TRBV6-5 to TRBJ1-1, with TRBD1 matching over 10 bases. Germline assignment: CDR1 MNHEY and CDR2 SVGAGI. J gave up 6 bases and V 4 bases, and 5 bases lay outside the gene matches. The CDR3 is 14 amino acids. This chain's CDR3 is CASSSRDRGAEAFF. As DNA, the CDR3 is TGTGCCAGCAGTTCCCGGGACAGGGGTGCTGAAGCTTTCTTT.

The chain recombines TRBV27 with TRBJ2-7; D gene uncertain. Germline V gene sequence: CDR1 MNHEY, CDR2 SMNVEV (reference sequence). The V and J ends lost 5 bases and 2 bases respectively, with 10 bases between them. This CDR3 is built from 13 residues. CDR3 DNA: TGTGCCAGCAGTCTCGACTTAACCTACGAGCAGTACTTC. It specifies CASSLDLTYEQYF.

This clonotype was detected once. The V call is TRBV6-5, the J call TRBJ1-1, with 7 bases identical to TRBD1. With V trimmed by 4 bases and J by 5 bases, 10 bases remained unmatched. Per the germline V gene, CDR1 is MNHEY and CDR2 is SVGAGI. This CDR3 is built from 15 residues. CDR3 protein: CASSFDYRGSTEAFF. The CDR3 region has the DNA TGTGCCAGCAGTTTCGACTACAGGGGATCGACTGAAGCTTTCTTT.